This passage covers 27 T cell receptor beta chains from one sample sequenced in a study of tissue T cells after allogeneic stem cell transplantation. Documented time point: mouse harvest day 14 after allogeneic transplant. Mouse grafts combined 10^7 T-cell-depleted bone marrow cells with 10^6 splenic CD5+ T cells. TCRdb keeps only in-frame clones here, not all; method: immunoSEQ multiplex PCR. This repertoire shows 3,000 or so clones, 45% found once; its top ten account for approximately 28%. Sequences were obtained from lymph node tissue. These receptors were collected from a female BALB/c mouse given C57BL/6 T cells with graft-versus-host disease after an allogeneic hematopoietic cell transplant.

Points on this clone: Gene names refer to mouse genes. The read stops 1 residue short of the end of the CDR3; the missing end is completed from the germline J gene. The chain couples TRBV26 to TRBJ1-4, with D tentatively TRBD1 (6 bases). The germline V gene encodes CDR1 KGHPV and CDR2 FQNQEV (reference sequence). The CDR3 is made up of 15 amino acids. Deletions cut 6 bases from V and 0 bases from J, with 11 bases between. The chain's CDR3 is CASSPGTISNERLFF. The sequenced part of the CDR3 DNA is TGTGCCAGCAGCCCCGGGACAATTTCCAACGAAAGATTATTT.

This clone is large. Each gene name is a mouse one. The read finishes 1 residue shy of the CDR3 end, and the germline J gene is used to complete it. V gene TRBV13-2 combines with J gene TRBJ1-4, with 10 bases lining up with TRBD1. Trimming removed 0 bases from V and 7 bases from J; junction bases left unmatched: 3. CDR3 length: 15 amino acids. Germline lookup yields CDR1 NNHNN and CDR2 SYGAGS (reference sequence). The sequenced part of the CDR3 DNA is TGTGCCAGCGGTGATGCCAGGACAGGGGGCGAAAGATTATTT. Encoded protein: CASGDARTGGERLF. In full, the CDR3 is CASGDARTGGERLFF.

In this sample, this clone turned up a few times. Genes here carry mouse names. The CDR3 extends 1 residue past the end of the read, so its final part is completed from the germline J gene. This rearrangement joins TRBV31 to TRBJ2-5; 12 bases are a match to TRBD2. J was trimmed by 3 bases and V by 3 bases; bases with no gene match: 1. CDR3 length: 14 residues. CDR1 GKSSPN and CDR2 SITVG come from the germline V gene. Incomplete CDR3 DNA: TGTGCCTGGAGGGACTGGGGGGGGCAAGACACCCAGTAC. Protein: CAWRDWGGQDTQY. The complete CDR3 protein is CAWRDWGGQDTQYF.

Note on this clone: Germline and genes here are mouse. The read terminates 1 residue before the CDR3 end, so the remaining end is supplied by the germline J gene. J is TRBJ2-5 and V is TRBV1; D is unresolved. Germline-derived CDR1 and CDR2 are NSQYPW and LRSPGD (reference sequence). This CDR3 is 13 amino acids long. V was trimmed by 5 bases and J by 0 bases, leaving 6 bases between them. The covered CDR3 bases are TGCACCTGCAGTCAGTTTAACCAAGACACCCAGTAC. Translating it yields CTCSQFNQDTQY. The full CDR3 sequence reads CTCSQFNQDTQYF.

This clone showed up just a few times. Gene names and germline match the mouse. The CDR3 goes on 1 residue after the read ends, and that part is filled in from the germline J gene. The J gene is TRBJ1-5, the V gene TRBV3, with a tentative D call TRBD1 (6 bases). Germline V gives CDR1 SNHLY, CDR2 FYNGKV (reference sequence). Trimming took off 5 bases at V and 7 bases at J, with 9 bases between the two ends. There are 12 residues in the CDR3. The covered CDR3 bases are TGTGCCAGCAGCCCGGGACAACAGGCTCCGCTT. This sequence encodes CASSPGQQAPL. The entire CDR3 protein is CASSPGQQAPLF.

Turning to this clone: Gene names and germline refer to mouse. The CDR3 end lies 1 residue beyond the end of the read and is filled in from the germline J gene. The V gene is TRBV16, the J gene TRBJ1-1; perhaps TRBD1 as D (6 bases). Trimming left V 3 bases short and J 5 bases short, with 7 bases between. Germline-derived CDR1 and CDR2 are SGHSA and FRNQAP. This CDR3 comprises 12 residues. The CDR3 DNA, read in part, is TGTGCAAGCAGCTTCGGGACAACAGAAGTCTTC. Translation: CASSFGTTEVF. The full CDR3 reads CASSFGTTEVFF. Complete variable domain (other parts from reference TRBV16 and TRBJ1-1): NAGVIQTPRHKVTGKGQEATLWCEPISGHSAVFWYRQTIVQGLEFLTYFRNQAPIDDSGMPKERFSAQMPNQSHSTLKIQSTQPQDSAVYLCASSFGTTEVFFGKGTRLTVV.

By sample share, this clone is medium-sized. Each gene name is a mouse one. With the read ending 1 residue before the CDR3 end, the germline J gene is used to fill in that end. The chain recombines TRBV31 with TRBJ2-7; 12 bases line up with TRBD1. With 1 base clipped from V and 6 bases from J, the junction kept 4 bases outside the gene matches. The length of the CDR3 is 14 residues. In germline, CDR1 is GKSSPN, CDR2 SITVG. This CDR3 reads CAWSRRDRGLEQYF. The sequenced part of the CDR3 DNA is TGTGCCTGGAGTCGCCGGGACAGGGGGCTTGAACAGTAC.

To note about this clone: All gene names here are mouse names. The read ends 1 residue early relative to the CDR3; the germline J gene fills the gap. The chain uses TRBV24 and TRBJ2-7; D is unresolved. The CDR3 contains 11 residues. Per the germline V gene, CDR1 is KGHTA and CDR2 is FRNEEI. Trimming shortened V by 6 bases and J by 4 bases, and 7 bases separated the two germline ends. CDR3 sequence reads: CASSCRYEQYF. CDR3 bases read: TGTGCCAGCAGCTGTCGGTATGAACAGTAC.

Worth noting for this clone: Germline and genes here are mouse. The CDR3 is cut off 1 residue early in the read; its end comes from the germline J gene. The rearrangement joins TRBV26 to TRBJ1-2; a weak D match, TRBD1 (6 bases). V gave up 3 bases and J gave up 3 bases, with 8 bases separating them. Per the germline V gene, CDR1 is KGHPV and CDR2 is FQNQEV (reference sequence). This CDR3 has 13 residues. Incomplete CDR3 DNA: TGTGCCAGCAGTCTAAAGGGGGACTCCGACTACACC. Its protein is CASSLKGDSDYT. The entire CDR3 is CASSLKGDSDYTF.

Within the sample, this clone is medium-sized. Gene names and germline match the mouse. From the germline J gene comes the end of the CDR3, since the read stops 1 residue before it. The chain has TRBV26 and TRBJ2-7, with 7 bases that match TRBD2. This CDR3 is 13 amino acids long. Germline CDR1 and CDR2: KGHPV and FQNQEV (reference sequence). With V trimmed by 0 bases and J by 4 bases, 0 bases remained unmatched. CDR3: CASSLSGGYEQYF. The sequenced CDR3 bases are TGTGCCAGCAGTCTGTCTGGGGGGTATGAACAGTAC.

For this clone: Each gene name is a mouse one. With the read ending 1 residue before the CDR3 end, the germline J gene is used to fill in that end. The rearrangement uses TRBV31 and TRBJ1-4, with D possibly being TRBD1 (6 bases). The CDR3 runs 13 residues. Germline V lookup: CDR1 GKSSPN, CDR2 SITVG. The germline V and J ends were trimmed by 3 bases and 5 bases, with 10 bases remaining between them. CDR3 in amino acids: CAWSRDNNERLFF. The covered CDR3 bases are TGTGCCTGGAGCCGGGACAATAACGAAAGATTATTT.

Comments on this clone: Germline and genes here are mouse. The observed sequence ends 1 residue before the CDR3 terminus, with the missing tail filled in from the germline J gene. The gene calls are TRBV26 and TRBJ2-1, with 10 bases matching TRBD2. The CDR3 contains 14 residues. The germline gives CDR1 KGHPV, CDR2 FQNQEV (reference sequence). V lost 4 bases, J lost 7 bases, and 4 bases stayed unmatched. CDR3 amino acids: CASSPTGGRAEQFF. CDR3 DNA (partial): TGTGCCAGCAGTCCGACTGGGGGGCGGGCTGAGCAGTTC. Full variable domain (missing parts from reference TRBV26 and TRBJ2-1): NSKVIQTPRYLVKGQGQKAKMRCIPEKGHPVVFWYQQNKNNEFKFLINFQNQEVLQQIDMTEKRFSAECPSNSPCSLEIQSSEAGDSALYLCASSPTGGRAEQFFGPGTRLTVL.

This clone was counted only a few times. Mouse gene names and germline throughout. CDR3 region: CASSRDINERLFF. The CDR3 bases that were read are TGTGCCAGCAGTCGGGACATCAACGAAAGATTATTT. The chain has TRBV3 and TRBJ1-4, with D possibly being TRBD1 (6 bases). The read gets to within 1 residue of the CDR3 end, and the germline J gene fills in the rest. There are 13 residues in the CDR3. V was pared by 6 bases and J by 4 bases, with 9 bases between. CDR1 SNHLY and CDR2 FYNGKV come from the germline V gene (reference sequence). Based on the CDR3 plus reference TRBV3 and TRBJ1-4, the full variable domain is GPKVLQIPSHQIIDMGQMVTLNCDPVSNHLYFYWYKQILGQQMEFLVNFYNGKVMEKSKLFKDQFSVERPDGSYFTLKIQPTALEDSAVYFCASSRDINERLFFGHGTKLSVL.

This clone turned up a few times. The gene names here belong to mouse. Read sequence stops 1 residue before the CDR3 end, and the germline J gene provides the missing end. The chain carries TRBV19 and TRBJ1-1; weak D call: TRBD1 (6 bases). The CDR3 spans 14 residues. Trimming took off 2 bases at V and 1 base at J, with 9 bases between the two ends. CDR1 and CDR2 from the germline V gene are FNHDT and SITEND (reference sequence). The covered CDR3 bases are TGTGCCAGCAGTATCACAGGGTTAAACACAGAAGTCTTC. Protein sequence: CASSITGLNTEVF. The full CDR3 is CASSITGLNTEVFF.

On this clone itself: Gene labels here are mouse ones. The missing CDR3 end, 1 residue past where the read stops, is filled in from the germline J gene. The chain links TRBV3 to TRBJ2-1; 9 bases align to TRBD2. This CDR3 is built from 14 residues. Losses at the gene ends were 2 bases for V and 6 bases for J; bases not matched to a gene: 2. Germline V lookup: CDR1 SNHLY, CDR2 FYNGKV (reference sequence). The sequenced part of the CDR3 DNA is TGTGCCAGCAGCTTACTGGGGGGGATTGCTGAGCAGTTC. This translates into CASSLLGGIAEQF. The entire CDR3 protein reads CASSLLGGIAEQFF.

By frequency in the sample, this clone is large. Each gene name is a mouse one. The read ends 1 residue early relative to the CDR3; the germline J gene fills the gap. The chain employs TRBV31 and TRBJ2-7, with D perhaps matching TRBD1 (6 bases). Germline assignment: CDR1 GKSSPN and CDR2 SITVG. V dropped 4 bases and J dropped 3 bases, with 7 bases sitting between them. The length of the CDR3 is 11 residues. CDR3 protein: CAWKDSYEQYF. The DNA read from the CDR3 is TGTGCCTGGAAGGACAGCTATGAACAGTAC.

A note on this clone: The germline and genes are mouse ones. The sequenced fragment ends 1 residue before the CDR3 boundary, so the rest is inferred from the germline J gene. This chain joins TRBV24 and TRBJ2-7, with TRBD2 matching 8 bases. The CDR3 has 14 residues. Germline V gives CDR1 KGHTA, CDR2 FRNEEI. After removal of 6 bases from V and 0 bases from J, the junction contained 4 bases not matched to a gene. The DNA read from the CDR3 is TGTGCCAGCAGAAGACTGGGGAGCTCCTATGAACAGTAC. Its translation: CASRRLGSSYEQY. The entire CDR3 protein is CASRRLGSSYEQYF.

On this clone: Germline and genes: mouse. Read sequence stops 1 residue before the CDR3 end, and the germline J gene provides the missing end. The genes are TRBV3 and TRBJ2-3; perhaps D is TRBD1 or TRBD2 (5 bases each). The CDR3 covers 14 residues. CDR1 and CDR2 (germline): SNHLY, FYNGKV (reference sequence). The ends were cut back, 1 base at V and 3 bases at J, with 8 bases in the middle. Incomplete CDR3 DNA: TGTGCCAGCAGCTTAGGGGGGTTGGCAGAAACGCTGTAT. It specifies CASSLGGLAETLY. The whole CDR3 protein reads CASSLGGLAETLYF.

For this clone: Genes and germline come from the mouse. Read data end 1 residue before the CDR3 end; the end is taken from the germline J gene. The chain uses TRBV12-2 and TRBJ2-5; 8 bases are shared with TRBD2. The germline V gene encodes CDR1 SGHLS and CDR2 HYDKME. With V trimmed by 0 bases and J by 6 bases, 4 bases remained unmatched. The CDR3 contains 14 residues. This chain's CDR3 is CASSLLGGGDTQYF. Partial CDR3 DNA: TGTGCCAGCTCTCTCCTGGGGGGTGGGGACACCCAGTAC.

Details on this clone: Mouse gene names and germline throughout. The read finishes 1 residue shy of the CDR3 end, and the germline J gene is used to complete it. The chain couples TRBV5 to TRBJ2-5; the match to TRBD1 covers 10 bases. The CDR3 contains 15 residues. Germline assignment: CDR1 LGHNA and CDR2 YNLKQL (reference sequence). Germline trimming cut 0 bases from V and 6 bases from J; bases unmatched to any gene: 3. The DNA read from the CDR3 is TGTGCCAGCAGCCAAGACCCGGGACAGGGGGACACCCAGTAC. Protein product: CASSQDPGQGDTQY. The full CDR3 protein reads CASSQDPGQGDTQYF.

About this clone itself: Gene names denote mouse genes. The sequenced fragment ends 1 residue before the CDR3 boundary, so the rest is inferred from the germline J gene. The chain couples TRBV5 to TRBJ2-5; tentatively, D is TRBD2 (5 bases). Trimming removed 3 bases at V and 1 base at J, with 8 bases between. CDR3 length: 14 residues. Germline CDR1 and CDR2: LGHNA and YNLKQL (reference sequence). The CDR3 here is CASSHLWDQDTQYF. The CDR3 DNA, read in part, is TGTGCCAGCAGCCATCTCTGGGACCAAGACACCCAGTAC.

Concerning this clone itself: The gene names given are mouse names. The CDR3 extends 1 residue past the end of the read, so its final part is completed from the germline J gene. The genes are TRBV16 and TRBJ1-3; D gene uncertain. The CDR3 length is 14 residues. V was trimmed by 1 base and J by 0 bases, leaving 4 bases between them. Looked up from germline, CDR1 is SGHSA and CDR2 is FRNQAP. The DNA read from the CDR3 is TGTGCAAGCAGCTTAGGGGATTCTGGAAATACGCTCTAT. It encodes CASSLGDSGNTLY. The CDR3 in its entirety is CASSLGDSGNTLYF. The complete variable domain, with remaining parts taken from reference TRBV16 and TRBJ1-3, reads NAGVIQTPRHKVTGKGQEATLWCEPISGHSAVFWYRQTIVQGLEFLTYFRNQAPIDDSGMPKERFSAQMPNQSHSTLKIQSTQPQDSAVYLCASSLGDSGNTLYFGEGSRLIVV.

In this sample, this clone turned up a few times. Genes and germline are mouse. The CDR3 goes on 1 residue after the read ends, and that part is filled in from the germline J gene. J is TRBJ2-4 and V is TRBV26; D uncertain. CDR1 and CDR2 (germline): KGHPV, FQNQEV (reference sequence). CDR3 length: 11 amino acids. V was clipped by 5 bases and J by 5 bases, with 5 bases between them. The CDR3 loop reads CASSIRNTLYF. The covered CDR3 bases are TGTGCCAGCAGTATCAGAAACACCTTGTAC.

This clone was seen a few times. Each gene name is a mouse one. The read comes to an end 1 residue before the CDR3 does, leaving the germline J gene to fill in the end. The chain uses TRBV12-2 and TRBJ2-5, with 10 bases lining up with TRBD2. The V gene end was trimmed by 0 bases and the J gene end by 6 bases; junction bases not matched to a gene: 5. Germline-derived CDR1 and CDR2 are SGHLS and HYDKME. CDR3 size: 15 residues. The covered CDR3 bases are TGTGCCAGCTCTCTCGGTGGACTGGGGGAGGACACCCAGTAC. Translating gives CASSLGGLGEDTQY. Given in full, the CDR3 is CASSLGGLGEDTQYF.

There are a few counts of this clone. The listed genes are named as in mouse. The CDR3 end is not reached by the read, which stops 1 residue before it; the germline J gene fills it in. The J gene is TRBJ2-7, the V gene TRBV24; possibly TRBD1 or TRBD2 for D (5 bases each). The CDR3 is 15 amino acids. Germline-derived CDR1 and CDR2 are KGHTA and FRNEEI. The V end lost 4 bases, the J end lost 0 bases, and 13 bases lay between the germline ends. The CDR3 DNA, read in part, is TGTGCCAGCAGTCCCTGGGAGGGGTACTCCTATGAACAGTAC. It encodes CASSPWEGYSYEQY. The entire CDR3 reads CASSPWEGYSYEQYF.

In the case of this clone: Gene names are mouse gene names. Sequencing ends 1 residue short of the CDR3 end; the germline J gene provides the rest. The rearrangement links TRBV24 to TRBJ1-3, with 8 bases lining up with TRBD1. The CDR3 sequence is 15 residues long. CDR1 is KGHTA, CDR2 FRNEEI, per germline. Trimming cost V 2 bases and J 0 bases; bases outside gene matches: 0. The CDR3 is CASSLGQGSGNTLYF. Partial CDR3 DNA: TGTGCCAGCAGTCTGGGACAGGGTTCTGGAAATACGCTCTAT.

In the case of this clone: The genes and germline here are from mouse. With the read ending 1 residue before the CDR3 end, the germline J gene is used to fill in that end. The chain links TRBV15 to TRBJ2-1; 8 positions match TRBD1. The V segment lost 1 base and the J segment 7 bases; nucleotides outside the gene matches: 6. CDR1 is SGHND and CDR2 is FRSKSL in the germline V gene. This CDR3 comprises 15 residues. CDR3 in amino acids: CASSLEGRGRAEQFF. Partial CDR3 DNA: TGTGCCAGCAGTTTAGAGGGCAGGGGGCGGGCTGAGCAGTTC.